Only a few counts were recorded for the clone carrying this TCR beta chain. Deletions cut 0 bases from V and 5 bases from J, with 5 bases between. This CDR3 is 14 amino acids long. The record originates from a study of blood T cells in healthy people across ages. A J-beta primer mix and a sample-barcoded 5' primer were used in a second PCR of roughly 7 to 12 cycles. TCRdb used MiXCR to reprocess the 5' RACE reads, holding one entry per CDR3 protein. The sample lists some 1.1 million distinct CDR3 sequences, 35% to 40% occurring once. The chain has TRBV12-3 or TRBV12-4 and TRBJ1-6; no clear D gene. The receptor was derived from a man between 18 and 35 years old in good health. The sample was blood. The CDR3 sequence: CASSLAQDNSPLHF. The CDR3 DNA follows: TGTGCCAGCAGTTTAGCCCAGGATAATTCACCCCTCCACTTT.